This T cell receptor (beta chain) was retrieved from a study of shared clonotypes between healthy human individuals. General study points: It was anticipated that sequencing depth would influence how many clonotypes donors shared. Of the naive CD4 clonotypes, roughly 5.2% were shared across a handful of donors. The genetic and exposure-history diversity represented was limited by few donors.

This clone was seen once. Antigen unknown. CD45RO negativity and positive selection for CCR7 defined naive CD8 cells, a population that excluded terminally differentiated effector memory CD45RA+ cells. Donation came from healthy HIV-negative adults that had no recent acute infections or vaccinations. Trimming shortened V by 2 bases and J by 5 bases, and 9 bases separated the two germline ends. CDR1 SEHNR and CDR2 FQNEAQ come from the germline V gene (reference sequence). This CDR3 has 13 residues. Assay used: immunoSEQ multiplex PCR; TCRdb lists only in-frame clones, some missing. The sample comprises around 550,000 clones, roughly 96% of which are singletons, and over 0.1% rests with the top ten.

Sequencing was carried out using naive CD8+ T cells sorted from blood. This receptor was taken from a woman younger than 45 in good health. The V and J genes are TRBV7-9 and TRBJ2-5, with D uncertain. The CDR3, as DNA: TGTGCCAGCAGCTTACCGTGGGTGGAGACCCAGTACTTC. Amino acid sequence: CASSLPWVETQYF.